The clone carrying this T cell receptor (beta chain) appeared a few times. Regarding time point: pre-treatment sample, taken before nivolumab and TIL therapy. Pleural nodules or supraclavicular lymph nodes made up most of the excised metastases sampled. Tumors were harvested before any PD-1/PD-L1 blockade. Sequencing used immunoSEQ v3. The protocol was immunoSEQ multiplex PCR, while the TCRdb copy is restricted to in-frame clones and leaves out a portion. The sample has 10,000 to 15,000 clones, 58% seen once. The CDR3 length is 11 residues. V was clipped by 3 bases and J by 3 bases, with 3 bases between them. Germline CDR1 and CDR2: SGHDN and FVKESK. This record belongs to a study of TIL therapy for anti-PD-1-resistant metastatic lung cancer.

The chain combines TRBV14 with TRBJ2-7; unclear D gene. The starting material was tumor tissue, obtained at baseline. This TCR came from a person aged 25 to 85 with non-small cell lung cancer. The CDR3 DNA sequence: TGTGCCAGCAGCCACCACTACGAGCAGTACTTC. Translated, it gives CASSHHYEQYF.